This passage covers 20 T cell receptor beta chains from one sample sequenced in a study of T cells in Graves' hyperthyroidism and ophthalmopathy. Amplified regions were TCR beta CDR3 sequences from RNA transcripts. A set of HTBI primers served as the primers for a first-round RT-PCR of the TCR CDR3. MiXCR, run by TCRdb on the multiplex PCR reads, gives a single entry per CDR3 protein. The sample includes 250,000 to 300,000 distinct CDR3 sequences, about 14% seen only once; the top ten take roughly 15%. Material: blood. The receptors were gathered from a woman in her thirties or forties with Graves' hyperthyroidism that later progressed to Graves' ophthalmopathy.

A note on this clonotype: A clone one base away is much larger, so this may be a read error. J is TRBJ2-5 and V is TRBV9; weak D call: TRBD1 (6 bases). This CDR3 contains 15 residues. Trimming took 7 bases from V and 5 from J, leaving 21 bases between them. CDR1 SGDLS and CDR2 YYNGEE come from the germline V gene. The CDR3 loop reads CASGEAGVGTETQYF. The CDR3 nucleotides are TGTGCCAGCGGGGAAGCAGGGGTCGGTACGGAGACCCAGTACTTC. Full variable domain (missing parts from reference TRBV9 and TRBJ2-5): DSGVTQTPKHLITATGQRVTLRCSPRSGDLSVYWYQQSLDQGLQFLIQYYNGEERAKGNILERFSAQQFPDLHSELNLSSLELGDSALYFCASGEAGVGTETQYFGPGTRLLVL.

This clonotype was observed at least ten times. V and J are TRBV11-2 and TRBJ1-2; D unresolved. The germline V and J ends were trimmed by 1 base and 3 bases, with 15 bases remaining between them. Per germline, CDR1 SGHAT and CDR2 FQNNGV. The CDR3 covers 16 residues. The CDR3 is CASSLGTNIGDYGYTF. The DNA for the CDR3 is TGTGCCAGCAGCTTAGGTACCAACATTGGGGACTATGGCTACACCTTC.

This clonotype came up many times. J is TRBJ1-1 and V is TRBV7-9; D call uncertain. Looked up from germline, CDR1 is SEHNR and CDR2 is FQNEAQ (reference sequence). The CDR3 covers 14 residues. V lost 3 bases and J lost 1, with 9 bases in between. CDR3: CASSFALANTEAFF. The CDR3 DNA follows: TGTGCCAGCAGCTTCGCTCTTGCGAACACTGAAGCTTTCTTT.

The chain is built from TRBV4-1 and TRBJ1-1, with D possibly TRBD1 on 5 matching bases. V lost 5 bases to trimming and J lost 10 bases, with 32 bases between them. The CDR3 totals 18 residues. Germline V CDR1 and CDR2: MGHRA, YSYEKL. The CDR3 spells CASSEGRGQRRMNIGAFF. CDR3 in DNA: TGCGCCAGCAGCGAAGGGCGCGGACAAAGGAGAATGAACATTGGAGCTTTCTTT.

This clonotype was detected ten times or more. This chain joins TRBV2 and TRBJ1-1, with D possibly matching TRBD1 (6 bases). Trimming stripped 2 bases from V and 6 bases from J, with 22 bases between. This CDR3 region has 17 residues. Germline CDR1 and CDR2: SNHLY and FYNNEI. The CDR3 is CASSEYGGRVYYAEAFF. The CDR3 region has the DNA TGTGCCAGCAGTGAATATGGGGGGCGCGTATATTACGCTGAAGCTTTCTTT.

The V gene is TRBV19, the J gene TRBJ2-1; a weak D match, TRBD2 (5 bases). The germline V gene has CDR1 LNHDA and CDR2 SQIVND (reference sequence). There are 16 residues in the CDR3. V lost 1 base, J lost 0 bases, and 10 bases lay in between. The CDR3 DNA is TGTGCCAGTAGTATAGGGCGGGCACACTCCTACAATGAGCAGTTCTTC. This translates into CASSIGRAHSYNEQFF.

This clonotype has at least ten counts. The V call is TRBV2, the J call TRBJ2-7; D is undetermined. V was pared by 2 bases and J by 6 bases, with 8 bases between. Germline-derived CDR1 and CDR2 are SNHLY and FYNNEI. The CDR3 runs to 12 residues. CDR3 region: CASSELAPEQYF. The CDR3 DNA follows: TGTGCCAGCAGTGAATTAGCTCCCGAGCAGTACTTC.

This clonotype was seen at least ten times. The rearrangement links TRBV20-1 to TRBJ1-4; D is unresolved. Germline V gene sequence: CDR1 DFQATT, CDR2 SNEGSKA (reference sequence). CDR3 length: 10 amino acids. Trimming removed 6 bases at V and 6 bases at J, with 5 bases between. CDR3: CSAPDEKLFF. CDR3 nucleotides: TGCAGTGCCCCCGATGAAAAACTGTTTTTT.

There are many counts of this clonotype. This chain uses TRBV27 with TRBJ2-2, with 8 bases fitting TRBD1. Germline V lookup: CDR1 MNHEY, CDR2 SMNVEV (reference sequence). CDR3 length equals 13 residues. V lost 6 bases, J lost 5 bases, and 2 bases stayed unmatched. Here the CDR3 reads CASSWTGTGELFF. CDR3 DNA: TGTGCCAGCAGCTGGACAGGGACCGGGGAGCTGTTTTTT.

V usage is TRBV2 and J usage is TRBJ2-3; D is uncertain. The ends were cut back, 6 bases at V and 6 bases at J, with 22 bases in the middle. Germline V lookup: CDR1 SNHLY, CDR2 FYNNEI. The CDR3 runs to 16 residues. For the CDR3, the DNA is TGTGCCAGCAGCCCCCGCTCTGGGGTCCGAAGGGATACGCAGTATTTT. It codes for CASSPRSGVRRDTQYF. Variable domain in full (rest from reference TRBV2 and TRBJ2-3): EPEVTQTPSHQVTQMGQEVILRCVPISNHLYFYWYRQILGQKVEFLVSFYNNEISEKSEIFDDQFSVERPDGSNFTLKIRSTKLEDSAMYFCASSPRSGVRRDTQYFGPGTRLTVL.

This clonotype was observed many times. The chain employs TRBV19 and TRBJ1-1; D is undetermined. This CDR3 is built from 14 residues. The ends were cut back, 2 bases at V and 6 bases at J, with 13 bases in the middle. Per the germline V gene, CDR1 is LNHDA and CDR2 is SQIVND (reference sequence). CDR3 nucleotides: TGTGCCAGTAGTATACTCCTGACTTCCGCTGAAGCTTTCTTT. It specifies CASSILLTSAEAFF.

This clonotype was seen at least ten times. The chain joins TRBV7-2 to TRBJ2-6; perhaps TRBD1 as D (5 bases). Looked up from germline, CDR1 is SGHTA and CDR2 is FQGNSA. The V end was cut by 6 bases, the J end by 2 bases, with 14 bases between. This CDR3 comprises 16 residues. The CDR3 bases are TGTGCCAGCAGTCGACAGTTCCTCCCTGGGGCCAACGTCCTGACTTTC. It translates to CASSRQFLPGANVLTF. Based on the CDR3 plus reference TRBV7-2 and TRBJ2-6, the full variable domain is GAGVSQSPSNKVTEKGKDVELRCDPISGHTALYWYRQSLGQGLEFLIYFQGNSAPDKSGLPSDRFSAERTGGSVSTLTIQRTQQEDSAVYLCASSRQFLPGANVLTFGAGSRLTVL.

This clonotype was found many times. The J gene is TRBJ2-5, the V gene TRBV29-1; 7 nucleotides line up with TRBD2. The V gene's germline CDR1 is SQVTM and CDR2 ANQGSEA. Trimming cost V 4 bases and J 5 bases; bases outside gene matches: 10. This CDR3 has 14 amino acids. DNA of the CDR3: TGCAGCGTTGCCCCCAGTTCCGGGGGGGAGACCCAGTACTTC. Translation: CSVAPSSGGETQYF.

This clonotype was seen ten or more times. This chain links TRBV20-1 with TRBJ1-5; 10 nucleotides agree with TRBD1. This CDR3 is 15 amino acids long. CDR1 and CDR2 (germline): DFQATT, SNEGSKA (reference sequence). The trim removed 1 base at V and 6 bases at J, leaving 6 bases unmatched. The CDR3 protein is CSARGDRGGIQPQHF. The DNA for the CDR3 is TGCAGTGCTAGAGGGGACAGGGGCGGAATTCAGCCCCAGCATTTT.

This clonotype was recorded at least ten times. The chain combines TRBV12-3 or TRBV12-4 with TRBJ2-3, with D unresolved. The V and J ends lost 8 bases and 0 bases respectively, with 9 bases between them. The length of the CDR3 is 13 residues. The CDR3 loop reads CASGRLSTDTQYF. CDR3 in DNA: TGTGCCAGCGGCAGGTTAAGCACAGATACGCAGTATTTT.

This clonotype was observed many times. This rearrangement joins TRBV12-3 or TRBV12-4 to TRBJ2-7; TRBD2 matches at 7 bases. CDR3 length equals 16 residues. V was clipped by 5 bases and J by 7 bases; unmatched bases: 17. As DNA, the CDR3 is TGTGCCAGCAGTCAGTCTAGCGGTCCCCTTTATGGGGAGCAGTACTTC. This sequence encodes CASSQSSGPLYGEQYF.

The CDR3 here is CASTAGGNEQYF. In DNA, the CDR3 is TGTGCCAGCACGGCGGGAGGGAACGAGCAGTACTTC. V gene TRBV6-1 combines with J gene TRBJ2-7; the match to TRBD2 covers 9 bases. Germline CDR1 is MNHNS and CDR2 is SASEGT. V lost 7 bases to trimming and J lost 5 bases; unmatched junction nucleotides: 3. There are 12 residues in the CDR3.

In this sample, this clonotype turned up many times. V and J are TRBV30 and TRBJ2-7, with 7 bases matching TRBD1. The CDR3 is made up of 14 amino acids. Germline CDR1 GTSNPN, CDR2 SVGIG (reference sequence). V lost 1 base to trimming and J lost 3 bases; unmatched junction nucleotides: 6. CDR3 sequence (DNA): TGTGCCTGGAGTGCAAGACCAGGGGGCTACGAGCAGTACTTC. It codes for CAWSARPGGYEQYF.

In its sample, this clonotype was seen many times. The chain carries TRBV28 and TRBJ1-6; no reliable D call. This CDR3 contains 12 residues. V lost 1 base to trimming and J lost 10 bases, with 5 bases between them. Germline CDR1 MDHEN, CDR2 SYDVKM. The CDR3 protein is CASSLFRSPLHF. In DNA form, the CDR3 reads TGTGCCAGCAGTTTATTTCGCTCACCCCTCCACTTT.

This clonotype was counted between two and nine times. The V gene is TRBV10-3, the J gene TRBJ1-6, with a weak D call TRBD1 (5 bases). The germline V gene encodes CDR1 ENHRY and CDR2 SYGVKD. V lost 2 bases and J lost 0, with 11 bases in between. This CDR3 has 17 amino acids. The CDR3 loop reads CAISEEKGSSYNSPLHF. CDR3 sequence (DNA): TGTGCCATCAGTGAGGAGAAGGGGAGCTCCTATAATTCACCCCTCCACTTT.